One sample yielded the 5 T cell receptor beta chains listed below, sequenced in a study of cytomegalovirus exposure and HLA in healthy donors. TCRdb's table, derived via immunoSEQ multiplex PCR, lists solely in-frame clones and lacks some. The sample has roughly 300,000 clones, roughly 90% seen once. The material sequenced was PBMCs. The receptor set was obtained from a woman in her thirties in good health and CMV-seropositive.

CDR3 in amino acids: CASSEAGEAFF. In nucleotides, the CDR3 is TGTGCCAGCAGTGAAGCGGGTGAAGCTTTCTTT. The gene calls are TRBV6-1 and TRBJ1-1; D is unresolved. Germline CDR1 and CDR2: MNHNS and SASEGT. V gave up 0 bases and J gave up 7 bases, with 3 bases separating them. There are 11 residues in the CDR3.

The gene calls are TRBV9 and TRBJ1-2; D is perhaps TRBD1 (5 bases). Germline CDR1 and CDR2: SGDLS and YYNGEE. Between the trimmed V and J ends, which lost 3 bases and 5 bases, there was a span of 14 bases. The CDR3 loop spans 14 amino acids. The CDR3 DNA sequence: TGTGCCAGCAGCGAAACCGGGACGGGGTATGGCTACACCTTC. This translates into CASSETGTGYGYTF.

The chain is built from TRBV6-1 and TRBJ1-3; possibly TRBD1 for D (5 bases). The CDR3 covers 15 residues. Germline V CDR1 and CDR2: MNHNS, SASEGT. V was shortened by 4 bases and J by 2 bases, with 12 bases between the two germline ends. The CDR3 nucleotides read TGTGCCAGCAGTGCCATCAGGGCTCCTGGAAACACCATATATTTT. Translated: CASSAIRAPGNTIYF.

The chain is built from TRBV21-1 and TRBJ2-7. TRBV21-1 is recorded as a pseudogene. CDR3 length: 17 amino acids. Here the CDR3 DNA reads TGTGCCAGCAGCACCCAAAAGGGGCCCGGGACGCTCTACGAGCAGTACTTC. It yields the protein CASSTQKGPGTLYEQYF.

The chain is built from TRBV4-3 and TRBJ1-5; TRBD1 is a possible D gene (5 bases). This CDR3 comprises 14 residues. V was cut by 2 bases and J by 9 bases, with 14 bases left in between. Germline-derived CDR1 and CDR2 are LGHNA and YSLEER. The DNA for the CDR3 is TGCGCCAGCAGCCAATGGGGGGAGGGAATGCCCCAGCATTTT. Translation gives CASSQWGEGMPQHF.